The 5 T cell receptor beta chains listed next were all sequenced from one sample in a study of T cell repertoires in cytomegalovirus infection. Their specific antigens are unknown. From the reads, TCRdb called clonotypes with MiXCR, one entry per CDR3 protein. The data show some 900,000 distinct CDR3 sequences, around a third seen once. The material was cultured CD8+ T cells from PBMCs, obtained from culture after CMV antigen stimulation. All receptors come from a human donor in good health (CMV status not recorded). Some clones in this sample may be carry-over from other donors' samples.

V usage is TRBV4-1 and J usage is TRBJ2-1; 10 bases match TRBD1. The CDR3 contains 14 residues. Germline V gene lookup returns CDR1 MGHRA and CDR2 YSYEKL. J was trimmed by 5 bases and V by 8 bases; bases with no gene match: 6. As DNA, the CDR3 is TGCGCCAGCTTTGGGGGGACAGGGGACAATGAGCAGTTCTTC. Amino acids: CASFGGTGDNEQFF.

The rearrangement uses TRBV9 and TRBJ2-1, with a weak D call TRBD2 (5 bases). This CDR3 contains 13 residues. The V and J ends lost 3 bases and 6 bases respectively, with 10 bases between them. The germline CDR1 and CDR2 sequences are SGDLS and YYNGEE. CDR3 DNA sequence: TGTGCCAGCAGCGGCACTCGGGGCAATGAGCAGTTCTTC. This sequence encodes CASSGTRGNEQFF.

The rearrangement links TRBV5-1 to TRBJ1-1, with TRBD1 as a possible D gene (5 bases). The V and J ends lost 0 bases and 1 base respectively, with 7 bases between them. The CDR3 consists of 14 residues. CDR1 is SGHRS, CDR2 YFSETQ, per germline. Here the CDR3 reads CASSLGDENTEAFF. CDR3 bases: TGCGCCAGCAGCTTGGGGGACGAGAACACTGAAGCTTTCTTT.

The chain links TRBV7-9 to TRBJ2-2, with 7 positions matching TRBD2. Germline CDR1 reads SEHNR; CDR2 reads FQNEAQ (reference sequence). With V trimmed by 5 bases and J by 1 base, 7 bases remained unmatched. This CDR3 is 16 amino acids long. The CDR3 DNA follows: TGTGCCAGCAGCGCTAGAGAGCGGGGGAACACCGGGGAGCTGTTTTTT. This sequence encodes CASSARERGNTGELFF.

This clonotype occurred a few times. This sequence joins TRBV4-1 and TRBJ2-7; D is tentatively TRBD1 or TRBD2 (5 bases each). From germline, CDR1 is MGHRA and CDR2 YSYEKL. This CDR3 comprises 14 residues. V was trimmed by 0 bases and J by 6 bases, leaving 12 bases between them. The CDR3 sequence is CASSQDRDGIEQYF. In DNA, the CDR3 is TGCGCCAGCAGCCAAGATCGGGACGGGATCGAGCAGTACTTC.